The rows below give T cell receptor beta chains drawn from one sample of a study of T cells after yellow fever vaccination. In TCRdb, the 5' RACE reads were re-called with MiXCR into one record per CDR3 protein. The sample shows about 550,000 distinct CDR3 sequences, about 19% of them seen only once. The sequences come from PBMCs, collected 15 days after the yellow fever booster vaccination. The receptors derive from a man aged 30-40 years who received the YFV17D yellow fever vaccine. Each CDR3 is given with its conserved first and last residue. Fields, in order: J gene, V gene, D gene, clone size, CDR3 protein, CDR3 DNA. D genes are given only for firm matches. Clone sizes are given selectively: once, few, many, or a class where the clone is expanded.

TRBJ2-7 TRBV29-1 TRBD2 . CSASGSYNEQYF TGCAGTGCCAGCGGGAGCTATAACGAGCAGTACTTC
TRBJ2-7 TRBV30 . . CAWSVPGNYEQYF TGTGCCTGGAGTGTACCGGGAAACTACGAGCAGTACTTC
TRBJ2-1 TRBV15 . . CATSSGHLSYNEQFF TGTGCCACCAGCAGCGGACACCTCTCCTACAATGAGCAGTTCTTC
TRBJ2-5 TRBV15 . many CATSTQDIQETQYF TGTGCCACCAGCACCCAAGACATCCAAGAGACCCAGTACTTC
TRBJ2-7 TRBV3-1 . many CASQPGGGSYEQYF TGTGCCAGCCAACCAGGGGGGGGGTCCTACGAGCAGTACTTC
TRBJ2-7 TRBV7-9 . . CASSRFRKVDEQYF TGTGCCAGCAGCCGATTCCGGAAAGTGGACGAGCAGTACTTC
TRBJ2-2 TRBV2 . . CASSELGVHTGELFF TGTGCCAGCAGTGAATTAGGGGTCCACACCGGGGAGCTGTTTTTT
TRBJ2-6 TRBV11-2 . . CASSSRVPGANVLTF TGTGCCAGCAGCTCAAGGGTGCCTGGGGCCAACGTCCTGACTTTC
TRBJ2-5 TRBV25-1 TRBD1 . CASTRGLETQYF TGTGCCAGCACCAGGGGGTTGGAGACCCAGTACTTC
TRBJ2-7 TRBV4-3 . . CASSQDYSSFVWYEQYF TGCGCCAGCAGCCAAGATTATTCATCGTTTGTATGGTACGAGCAGTACTTC
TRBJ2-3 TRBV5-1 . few CASKRGSTDTQYF TGCGCCAGCAAGAGGGGTAGCACAGATACGCAGTATTTT
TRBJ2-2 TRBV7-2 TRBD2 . CASSQGLAGSRAGELFF TGTGCCAGCAGCCAAGGACTAGCGGGTTCCCGGGCCGGGGAGCTGTTTTTT
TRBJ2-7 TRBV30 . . CAWTATRNKGEQYF TGTGCCTGGACCGCTACCCGAAACAAGGGCGAGCAGTACTTC
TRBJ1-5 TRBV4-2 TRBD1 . CASSQARQGAEPQHF TGTGCCAGCAGCCAAGCCAGACAGGGGGCTGAGCCCCAGCATTTT
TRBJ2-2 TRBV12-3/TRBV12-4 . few CASSSPDTDLETGELFF TGTGCCAGCAGTTCCCCCGACACAGACCTAGAAACCGGGGAGCTGTTTTTT
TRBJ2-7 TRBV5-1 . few CASSFGRAAAYEQYF TGCGCCAGCAGCTTTGGTAGGGCCGCGGCCTACGAGCAGTACTTC
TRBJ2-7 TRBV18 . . CASSLYRDTSYEQYF TGTGCCAGCTCGTTATACCGGGACACCTCCTACGAGCAGTACTTC
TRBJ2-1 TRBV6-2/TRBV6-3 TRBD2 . CASRGLAGGPGNEQFF TGTGCCAGCAGGGGACTAGCGGGAGGGCCTGGGAATGAGCAGTTCTTC
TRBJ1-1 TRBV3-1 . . CATQKSRWLGGEAFF TGTGCCACTCAAAAGTCGAGATGGCTGGGAGGTGAAGCTTTCTTT
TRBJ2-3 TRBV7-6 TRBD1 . CASSLGGQGDTQYF TGTGCCAGCAGCTTAGGGGGACAGGGCGATACGCAGTATTTT
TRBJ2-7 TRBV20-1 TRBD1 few CSARDLGGTGGLPYEQYF TGCAGTGCTAGAGATTTAGGAGGGACAGGGGGCCTCCCCTACGAGCAGTACTTC
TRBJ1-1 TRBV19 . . CASSPSRALNTEAFF TGTGCCAGTAGTCCCTCCCGGGCGCTGAACACTGAAGCTTTCTTT
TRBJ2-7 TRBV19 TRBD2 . CASSIVVVAGIPGEQYF TGTGCCAGTAGTATAGTGGTGGTAGCGGGGATCCCGGGCGAGCAGTACTTC
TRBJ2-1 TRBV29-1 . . CSVLPTGSSYNEQFF TGCAGCGTTTTGCCGACTGGGAGCTCCTACAATGAGCAGTTCTTC
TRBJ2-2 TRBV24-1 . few CATSTPNDRNTGELFF TGTGCCACCAGTACCCCCAACGACAGAAACACCGGGGAGCTGTTTTTT
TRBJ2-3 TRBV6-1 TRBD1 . CASRTTTGGMDTQYF TGTGCCAGCAGAACCACGACAGGGGGCATGGATACGCAGTATTTT
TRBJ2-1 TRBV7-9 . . CASSFSIPSGEQFF TGTGCCAGCAGCTTCTCCATCCCCTCGGGCGAGCAGTTCTTC
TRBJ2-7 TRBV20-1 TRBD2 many CSATSSGIEQYF TGCAGTGCTACCTCTAGCGGGATCGAGCAGTACTTC
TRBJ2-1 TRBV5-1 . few CASSILQENEQFF TGCGCCAGCAGCATCCTCCAGGAAAATGAGCAGTTCTTC
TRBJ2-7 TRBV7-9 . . CASSPSGLIYEQYF TGTGCCAGCAGCCCCAGCGGACTCATCTACGAGCAGTACTTC
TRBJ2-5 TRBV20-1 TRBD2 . CSARSGRETQYF TGCAGTGCCCGTAGCGGGCGCGAGACCCAGTACTTC
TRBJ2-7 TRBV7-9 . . CASSLEVREQYF TGTGCCAGCAGCTTAGAGGTCCGTGAGCAGTACTTC
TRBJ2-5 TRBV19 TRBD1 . CASSNTGTGGRETQYF TGTGCCAGTAGTAACACCGGGACAGGGGGCCGAGAGACCCAGTACTTC
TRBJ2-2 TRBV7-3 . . CASSPFVERNGGELFF TGTGCCAGCAGCCCGTTCGTGGAGCGAAATGGCGGGGAGCTGTTTTTT
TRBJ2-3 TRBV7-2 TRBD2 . CASSPRGASGVPDTQYF TGTGCCAGCAGCCCCCGCGGGGCTAGCGGGGTCCCAGATACGCAGTATTTT
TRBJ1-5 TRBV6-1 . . CAAREFNQPQHF TGTGCCGCCCGCGAGTTCAATCAGCCCCAGCATTTT
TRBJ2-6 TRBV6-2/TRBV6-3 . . CASSPVPPGTGANVLTF TGTGCCAGCAGTCCTGTACCACCGGGTACTGGGGCCAACGTCCTGACTTTC
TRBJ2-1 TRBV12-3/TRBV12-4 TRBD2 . CASRSYSGRANEQFF TGTGCCAGCAGATCCTATAGCGGGAGGGCGAATGAGCAGTTCTTC
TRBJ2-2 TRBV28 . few CASTRGTGELFF TGTGCCAGCACCCGGGGGACCGGGGAGCTGTTTTTT
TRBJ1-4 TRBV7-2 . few CASSSSLPEKLFF TGTGCCAGCAGCTCATCCCTACCAGAAAAACTGTTTTTT
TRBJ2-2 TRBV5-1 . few CASSLIYGELFF TGCGCCAGCAGCTTGATATACGGGGAGCTGTTTTTT
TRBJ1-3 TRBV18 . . CASSPQVDSGNTIYF TGTGCCAGCTCACCTCAGGTTGACTCTGGAAACACCATATATTTT
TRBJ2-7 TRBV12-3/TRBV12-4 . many CASSLAVYEQYF TGTGCCAGCAGTTTAGCGGTCTACGAGCAGTACTTC
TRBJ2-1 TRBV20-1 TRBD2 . CSARDEGARLASNEQFF TGCAGTGCTAGAGACGAAGGGGCCCGACTAGCATCCAATGAGCAGTTCTTC
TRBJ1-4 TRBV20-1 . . CSAGSNEKLFF TGCAGTGCCGGCTCTAATGAAAAACTGTTTTTT
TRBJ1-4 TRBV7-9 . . CASSPVDPAANEKLFF TGTGCCAGCAGCCCCGTGGACCCGGCAGCTAATGAAAAACTGTTTTTT
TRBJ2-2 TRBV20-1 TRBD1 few CSARRQGAVPGGELFF TGCAGTGCTAGGCGACAGGGGGCGGTCCCAGGCGGGGAGCTGTTTTTT
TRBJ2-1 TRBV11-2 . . CASSLTDYNEQFF TGTGCCAGCAGCTTAACTGACTACAATGAGCAGTTCTTC
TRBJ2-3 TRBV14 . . CASSQRFPPTTEDTQYF TGTGCCAGCAGCCAGAGATTTCCACCCACCACCGAAGATACGCAGTATTTT
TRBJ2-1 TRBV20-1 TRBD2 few CSAVAGGYNEQFF TGCAGTGCTGTAGCGGGAGGGTACAATGAGCAGTTCTTC
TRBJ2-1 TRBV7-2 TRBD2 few CASSLGGGLGNEQFF TGTGCCAGCAGCTTAGGGGGGGGACTCGGCAATGAGCAGTTCTTC
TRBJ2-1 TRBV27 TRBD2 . CASTPEAGGLYNEQFF TGTGCCAGCACACCGGAAGCGGGAGGCCTCTACAATGAGCAGTTCTTC
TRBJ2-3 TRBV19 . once CASSKLRTDTQYF TGTGCCAGTAGTAAGCTTCGCACAGATACGCAGTATTTT